This T cell receptor beta chain was profiled in a study of cytomegalovirus exposure and HLA in healthy donors (dated by TCRdb to 2016 to 2017). Study-wide context: In an earlier analysis of under 750 of the donors, 276 Gb of sequence data and 90 million to 130 million unique TCR beta sequences from about 180 million T cells were reported. Both class I and class II loci were covered by HLA typing, at four-digit resolution. Typing coverage differed by locus: A, B, C, DRB1 and DQB1 were typed in about 620-630 donors, DQA1 in around 500, DPA1 in roughly 590, and DPB1 in 400 to 480. About 5 DR-DQ haplotypes were handled as single units for association and clustering, since linkage in the cohort was strong. In the later analysis, no new phenotypic data were used to find candidate immune exposures; instead, reliance was placed on TCR beta sequences and their occurrence across donors. Of the approximately 400 genotyped donors, around 81% fell in the genetic ancestry cluster associated with self-reported Caucasian donors. A separate validation cohort of 100 to 150 different subjects was used in addition to the approximately 670-subject first cohort. On average, roughly 250,000 unique TCR beta nucleotide sequences were sequenced per donor among 398 genotyped donors of the cohort, with roughly 18% of those sequences being non-productive. Alongside the repertoire data, information on donor age, sex, ethnicity and CMV serostatus was compiled. To predict cytomegalovirus infection status, the study brought together high-throughput TCR immunosequencing, statistical association of individual TCRs with disease status, and machine learning. The study used immunosequencing to profile the T cell repertoires of approximately 630 subjects and linked those repertoires to cytomegalovirus serostatus. All discovery cohort repertoires had been generated using a single sequencing platform. In a later analysis, previously published TCR beta repertoires from 550 to 750 donors were re-analyzed and high-resolution HLA genotyping was added so that TCR occurrence patterns could be studied. Roughly 300 gigabases of sequencing data and 75 million to 85 million unique TCR sequences made up an early release that covered approximately 700 HLA-typed donors. The study aimed to test whether cataloging public T cell receptors could reveal signatures of past pathogen exposure. An earlier analysis of fewer than 750 of the donors used high-throughput TCR beta sequencing to judge whether each TCR beta V gene segment behaved as functional or pseudogenic. Genome-wide SNP genotypes for about three fifths of the roughly 670 donors were used in a later genetic analysis, which treated that subset as a discovery cohort.

Study-wide conclusions, independent of this receptor: Because HLA typing was unavailable for some donors at each locus, only the typed subset was used in association tests. In both the original and validation cohorts, the classifier was reported to diagnose cytomegalovirus status with high specificity and sensitivity. In a later analysis, TCR association rates were found to vary across HLA loci, with the most associated TCRs seen for DRB1 alleles and the fewest for HLA-C alleles. The cohort was sequenced for TCR beta chains only, and without alpha or paired-chain data the features that could be detected were limited. According to a later genetic analysis, donors in an Asian-associated ancestry cluster had fewer N-insertions in productive TCRs than the approximately 610-donor mean. A later analysis reported that several top co-occurrence clusters appeared linked to parvovirus B19, influenza, CMV and Epstein-Barr virus. When HLA alleles, especially DR and DQ, strongly co-occurred, attributing TCR associations to individual alleles was difficult. The only immune exposure information available for the cohort was CMV serostatus. A further reported finding was that TCR beta sequences accurately predicted the HLA-A and HLA-B alleles for most subjects in the first cohort. Correlated functional status among segregating V segments might be attributable to linkage disequilibrium, but an unknown experimental factor could not be ruled out. V-gene and J-gene trimming of TCR beta chains was associated with a missense DCLRE1C variant in a later genetic analysis, and the association was replicated in an independent cohort. Specific HLA alleles were associated with 15,000 to 20,000 TCR beta sequences at a false discovery rate of 0.05 in a later analysis. The authors suggested that the approach could potentially be generalized to other disease states and immunological phenotypes. In an earlier analysis of approximately 600 of the donors, most TCR beta V segments were observed in productive rearrangements about 90% or about 30% of the time, broadly matching IMGT annotations. Most CMV-associated TCR beta chains appeared to be HLA-restricted in a later analysis, and the HLA associations seemed to be driven largely by CMV exposure. In a later analysis, HLA-associated TCR beta chains showed more clonal expansion and lower generation probabilities than non-associated chains that were equally common. A few of the identified cytomegalovirus-associated TCR beta chains were confirmed in vitro to be specific for cytomegalovirus antigens. While some public TCRs were present in many individuals, most TCR sequences turned up only very rarely across donors. Because counts were too low, about 15 rarely observed V segments, including chromosome 9 orphons, were left out of the earlier analysis of 500 to 650 of the donors. A cluster of highly shared sequence variants was judged likely to represent a technical artifact of the sequencing pipeline. The study gave a list of over 150 TCR beta chains associated with cytomegalovirus. Roughly uniform sequencing depth across donors was assumed in presence/absence analyses, although this assumption may not hold.

The cohort consisted of hundreds of healthy bone marrow donors. At the time of sampling, all cohort members were nominally healthy, though unrecorded immune exposures were likely present. The donor tested CMV seronegative, placing the donor among the 350 or so seronegative members of the cohort. A peripheral blood sample was collected from each donor, and TCR beta sequencing was performed on peripheral blood mononuclear cells. Genomic DNA extraction from the blood cell samples was performed with the Qiagen DNeasy Blood Extraction Kit. Library preparation employed the immunoSEQ multiplex PCR assay. For the multiplex PCR, a mixture combining 60 forward primers for TCR Vbeta segments and 13 reverse primers for TCR Jbeta segments was used. The CDR3 region of rearranged TCR beta genes was amplified from genomic DNA with a multiplex PCR assay. The amplified TCR beta libraries were sequenced on the Illumina HiSeq System as 87-base-pair reads. As for how the authors treated the data: A later analysis counted approximately 74 million unique TCR beta chains across the 666 repertoires, and some 12 million of these chains were shared by at least two donors. A nearest-neighbor algorithm error-corrected the raw reads and collapsed the reads into unique sequences, merging closely related sequences to remove PCR and sequencing errors. To assign V, D and J gene segments, CDR3 sequences were aligned to IMGT reference sequences. For a sequence to be retained, a match of at least six nucleotides was required to both a V gene segment and a J gene segment. A rearrangement counted as productive if the CDR3 had no stop codons and remained in frame with V and J, and every other rearrangement counted as non-productive. CDR3 was defined according to IMGT convention as the region running from the second conserved V-encoded cysteine to the conserved J-encoded phenylalanine. In an earlier analysis of around 640 of the donors, sequences lacking an unambiguous match to a single V gene segment were excluded. In an earlier analysis of approximately 500 of the donors, a V segment was called functional when productive rearrangements were above 56.7%, and segregating when the standard deviation between donors exceeded 5%. A statistical classification framework was developed to diagnose cytomegalovirus status using the catalog of TCR beta chain sequences. V and J gene assignment, in a later analysis, came from comparing TCR nucleotide sequences with IMGT/GENE-DB human TR gene sequences. Using the TCRdist pipeline, a later analysis assigned CDR3 sequences along with most-parsimonious VDJ recombination scenarios. In a later analysis, each TCR beta chain was defined by its CDR3 amino acid sequence together with its V-gene family, and reads lacking a unique V-gene family were excluded. As a way to deal with suspected cross-contamination and a sequencing artifact, a later analysis dropped 450 to 600 nucleotide sequences that were highly shared and had low generation probability. A later analysis calculated a clonal expansion index for each public chain from normalized within-repertoire ranks of inferred template counts. Generation probabilities in a later analysis came from a VDJ recombination model fitted to out-of-frame rearrangements, and those results were checked against IGoR. Hypergeometric tests were used in a later analysis to score TCR-TCR, TCR-HLA and TCR-CMV co-occurrence, with a repertoire-size bias correction applied to the TCR pairs. In a later analysis, false discovery rates were estimated by permuting HLA or CMV assignments 20 times. In a later analysis, co-occurring TCRs were grouped with DBSCAN, and TCRdist sequence similarity was added when clustering was performed within HLA-allele-positive subsets. Co-occurrence clustering excluded repertoires with fewer than 30,000 or more than 120,000 public chains, plus five with anomalous nucleotide sharing. The immuneACCESS repertoire file appears here via TCRdb, limited to in-frame rearrangements. These files lack a portion of the clones; in checked studies, under half of the deficit traces to unresolved V genes, and the cause of the others is not known. V and J calls and clone size are copied from that table; D and trimming were computed from the DNA. The sample has around 130,000 clones on record, just under 80% of them singletons. The ten largest clones represent approximately 1.6% of the sample.

On this clone: No cognate antigen has been identified for it. Per-base qualities were not stored, and no clone one base away is much larger.

The sequence derives from a woman under 30 in good health and CMV-seronegative. The sequenced material came from PBMCs.

The sequenced DNA is TGCGCCAGCAGCCCCAGAAACCTGAGGGAAACCAATCAGCCCCAGCATTTT. It is translated as CASSPRNLRETNQPQHF. The rearrangement joined TRBV4-1 to TRBJ1-5; a confident D gene designation cannot be given. The germline V gene encodes CDR1 MGHRA and CDR2 YSYEKL. Trimming costs V 4 bases and J 3 bases, and their ends lie 19 bases apart. From the cysteine up to the phenylalanine, the CDR3 has a length of 17 residues. Only CDR3 DNA remains: 51 bases, in frame from the first base.